One sample yielded the 19 T cell receptor beta chains listed below, sequenced in a study of blood T cells in healthy people across ages. PCR was performed a second time for about 6 to 12 cycles using a sample-barcoded 5' primer and a J-beta primer mix. TCRdb processed the 5' RACE reads anew with MiXCR; each CDR3 protein has one entry. The sample records fewer than 1.5 million distinct CDR3 sequences, around two fifths being singletons. Input material: blood. The receptors shown here come from a woman aged 18-30 years in good health.

V gene TRBV4-2 combines with J gene TRBJ2-5, with TRBD2 as a possible D gene (5 bases). CDR1 is LGHNA, CDR2 YNFKEQ, per germline. V was shortened by 1 base and J by 5 bases, with 14 bases between the two germline ends. CDR3 length: 15 residues. The CDR3 region is CASSQGALAGETQYF. CDR3 bases: TGTGCCAGCAGCCAAGGAGCCCTAGCTGGGGAGACCCAGTACTTC.

This clonotype appeared a single time. The chain is built from TRBV9 and TRBJ1-2; 10 nucleotides line up with TRBD1. CDR1 is SGDLS, CDR2 YYNGEE, per germline. This CDR3 spans 15 amino acids. V gave up 3 bases and J gave up 4 bases; unmatched junction bases: 6. The CDR3 DNA sequence: TGTGCCAGCAGCGGAATGAGGACAGGGGGCTATGGCTACACCTTC. Translated, it gives CASSGMRTGGYGYTF. Together with reference TRBV9 and TRBJ1-2, the CDR3 gives the full variable domain: DSGVTQTPKHLITATGQRVTLRCSPRSGDLSVYWYQQSLDQGLQFLIQYYNGEERAKGNILERFSAQQFPDLHSELNLSSLELGDSALYFCASSGMRTGGYGYTFGSGTRLTVV.

Only one count was recorded for this clonotype. This chain connects TRBV7-6 to TRBJ2-7; perhaps TRBD1 as D (7 bases). Germline V gene lookup returns CDR1 SGHVS and CDR2 FNYEAQ. This CDR3 region has 15 residues. V lost 5 bases, J lost 6 bases, and 20 bases lay in between. CDR3 loop: CASSKGGGTTGEQYF. The CDR3 DNA reads TGTGCCAGCAGCAAAGGAGGGGGCACCACGGGCGAGCAGTACTTC.

This clonotype was observed a handful of times. CDR3 loop: CASSLAGNLYEQYF. The CDR3 DNA is TGTGCCAGCAGTTTAGCCGGGAATCTCTACGAGCAGTACTTC. The chain employs TRBV28 and TRBJ2-4; perhaps TRBD2 as D (5 bases). The J call may be wrong; the DNA end is better matched by TRBJ2-7. The CDR3 runs 14 residues. Germline-derived CDR1 and CDR2 are MDHEN and SYDVKM.

The J gene is TRBJ2-1, the V gene TRBV6-1; 8 bases fit TRBD2. The V segment lost 4 bases and the J segment 3 bases; nucleotides outside the gene matches: 8. The germline V gene has CDR1 MNHNS and CDR2 SASEGT. This CDR3 is built from 16 residues. The CDR3 loop is CASSVRAGVVYNEQFF. The DNA of the CDR3 is TGTGCCAGCAGTGTCCGAGCGGGAGTCGTCTACAATGAGCAGTTCTTC.

This chain links TRBV9 with TRBJ2-3; 7 nucleotides align to TRBD1. V shed 4 bases, J shed 4 bases, and the junction held 18 bases outside the gene matches. Germline values: CDR1 SGDLS, CDR2 YYNGEE. The CDR3 is 18 amino acids. DNA for the CDR3: TGTGCCAGCAGCTCTGGGACCGACAGACAGGGATTTTCAGATACGCAGTATTTT. This encodes CASSSGTDRQGFSDTQYF.

The CDR3 bases are TGTGCCAGCAGCTTAGTAACTTTGGGAGAGACCCAGTACTTC. Translated, it gives CASSLVTLGETQYF. This chain links TRBV7-9 with TRBJ2-5; D remains unclear. Germline V gene lookup returns CDR1 SEHNR and CDR2 FQNEAQ (reference sequence). The CDR3 is made up of 14 amino acids. V shed 1 base and J shed 4 bases, with 10 bases lying between them.

The chain recombines TRBV20-1 with TRBJ2-3; TRBD2 matches 10 bases. CDR1 and CDR2 from the germline V gene are DFQATT and SNEGSKA (reference sequence). CDR3 length equals 17 residues. The J segment lost 3 bases and the V segment lost 0 bases, leaving 9 bases of the junction unmatched. Written as DNA, the CDR3 is TGCAGTGCTAGAGATCTCGCCTTTAGCGGGGGGACAGATACGCAGTATTTT. It specifies CSARDLAFSGGTDTQYF.

The J gene is TRBJ2-6, the V gene TRBV6-5, with D unresolved. Germline V gives CDR1 MNHEY, CDR2 SVGAGI. This CDR3 has 15 amino acids. The V and J ends lost 2 bases and 4 bases respectively, with 9 bases between them. The CDR3 here is CASSYGGQGANVLTF. DNA of the CDR3: TGTGCCAGCAGTTACGGCGGTCAGGGGGCCAACGTCCTGACTTTC.

The chain links TRBV27 to TRBJ2-7; the match to TRBD1 covers 7 bases. CDR3 length: 17 residues. Per germline, CDR1 MNHEY and CDR2 SMNVEV (reference sequence). V lost 5 bases to trimming and J lost 0 bases; unmatched junction nucleotides: 13. The CDR3 spells CASSPLTGRRSSYEQYF. CDR3 nucleotide sequence: TGTGCCAGCAGTCCCCTGACAGGGCGTAGGAGCTCCTACGAGCAGTACTTC.

V gene TRBV6-6 combines with J gene TRBJ2-1, with TRBD2 matching 10 bases. Germline lookup yields CDR1 MNHNY and CDR2 SVGAGI (reference sequence). V lost 8 bases, J lost 7 bases, and 17 bases stayed unmatched. This CDR3 comprises 17 residues. The CDR3 sequence is CASAPHTSGRARNEQFF. The CDR3 DNA follows: TGTGCCAGCGCCCCCCACACCAGCGGGAGGGCTCGTAATGAGCAGTTCTTC.

This clonotype occurred a few times. V usage is TRBV20-1 and J usage is TRBJ1-2, with TRBD1 matching over 11 bases. The CDR3 is 13 amino acids. J was trimmed by 4 bases and V by 7 bases; bases with no gene match: 5. CDR1 and CDR2 (germline): DFQATT, SNEGSKA (reference sequence). As DNA, the CDR3 is TGCAGTGTTCCGGGACAGGGGGTCTATGGCTACACCTTC. Protein sequence: CSVPGQGVYGYTF.

This clonotype occurred many times. The chain recombines TRBV10-3 with TRBJ2-1; D is perhaps TRBD1 (5 bases). Trimming took 0 bases from V and 6 from J, leaving 15 bases between them. Germline V gene lookup returns CDR1 ENHRY and CDR2 SYGVKD. The CDR3 contains 16 residues. The CDR3 nucleotides are TGTGCCATCAGTGAGTCGTGGCAGGGATCCAGCAATGAGCAGTTCTTC. Its protein is CAISESWQGSSNEQFF.

The chain links TRBV2 to TRBJ2-3; 7 nucleotides line up with TRBD1. Germline assignment: CDR1 SNHLY and CDR2 FYNNEI. J lost 0 bases, V lost 6 bases, and 9 bases had no gene match. The CDR3 is made up of 16 amino acids. In DNA, the CDR3 is TGTGCCAGCAGGGCTTTTCCGGGACAGAGCACAGATACGCAGTATTTT. Protein sequence: CASRAFPGQSTDTQYF. Full variable domain (remainder filled in from reference TRBV2 and TRBJ2-3): EPEVTQTPSHQVTQMGQEVILRCVPISNHLYFYWYRQILGQKVEFLVSFYNNEISEKSEIFDDQFSVERPDGSNFTLKIRSTKLEDSAMYFCASRAFPGQSTDTQYFGPGTRLTVL.

This clonotype has ten or more counts. The rearrangement joins TRBV29-1 to TRBJ2-1; no reliable D call. CDR1 and CDR2 from the germline V gene are SQVTM and ANQGSEA. The CDR3 runs to 12 residues. Trimming took 4 bases from V and 6 from J, leaving 10 bases between them. CDR3 coding DNA: TGCAGCGTTGGGTTCATGGGCAATGAGCAGTTCTTC. It translates to CSVGFMGNEQFF.

As to this clonotype: At one end, the junction sequence differs from germline, possibly due to a read error. This chain joins TRBV5-1 and TRBJ2-7; D is tentatively TRBD1 or TRBD2 (5 bases each). The CDR3 loop spans 13 amino acids. Germline lookup yields CDR1 SGHRS and CDR2 YFSETQ. CDR3 bases: TGCGCCAGCAGCCCGGGACCCTCCTACGGGCAGTACTTC. Its protein product is CASSPGPSYGQYF.

This clonotype was recorded once. V and J are TRBV6-5 and TRBJ1-6; D is perhaps TRBD1 (5 bases). CDR1 is MNHEY and CDR2 is SVGAGI in the germline V gene. V was pared by 5 bases and J by 8 bases, with 13 bases between. The CDR3 has 14 amino acids. CDR3 in DNA: TGTGCCAGCAGTCCCCGGCCGGGGGATTCACCCCTCCACTTT. It yields the protein CASSPRPGDSPLHF.

The chain recombines TRBV3-1 with TRBJ1-4; 10 nucleotides match TRBD1. CDR1 and CDR2 from the germline V gene are LGHDT and YNNKEL (reference sequence). The CDR3 length is 16 residues. V shed 0 bases and J 8 bases; nucleotides not matched to a gene: 6. The CDR3 region is CASSQDLGTGEEKLFF. The DNA for the CDR3 is TGTGCCAGCAGCCAAGATCTCGGGACAGGGGAAGAAAAACTGTTTTTT.

The chain combines TRBV24-1 with TRBJ2-3; either TRBD1 or TRBD2 may fit D (5 bases each). Germline V gene data show CDR1 as KGHDR and CDR2 as SFDVKD. The CDR3 spans 16 residues. V shed 4 bases and J shed 4 bases, with 17 bases lying between them. CDR3 sequence (DNA): TGTGCCACCAGTGACCCGGGACCCGGTGGGGCAGATACGCAGTATTTT. This encodes CATSDPGPGGADTQYF.